By proportion, the clone carrying this T cell receptor (beta chain) is large. Antigen specificity is unknown. Each fraction contributed one roughly 500,000-cell aliquot for sequencing. These data belong to a study of coeliac disease. For the study at large: Coeliac patients had active, refractory type I, or gluten-free-diet-controlled disease. Regarding the study as a whole: Few TRB amino acid sequences were shared between samples; most were unique. Intraepithelial and lamina propria fractions were not highly pure.

This CDR3 is 12 amino acids long. Germline assignment: CDR1 SGHNT and CDR2 YYREEE (reference sequence). V was shortened by 4 bases and J by 8 bases, with 12 bases between the two germline ends. The table came from immunoSEQ multiplex PCR; TCRdb's copy has only in-frame clones and leaves some out. The sample carries approximately 8,500 clones, 57% recorded once. The sample was intraepithelial lymphocytes from the gut. The receptor comes from an older woman with celiac disease. The chain carries TRBV5-4 and TRBJ1-1; D gene uncertain. The CDR3 DNA follows: TGTGCCAGCAGCCCGGGGTTGGGAGAAGCTTTCTTT. Protein sequence: CASSPGLGEAFF.